This T cell receptor (beta chain) was identified during a study of T cell clonality in common variable immunodeficiency. General study results and limits: Common variable immunodeficiency TCR beta sequences reportedly had fewer deletions and N-nucleotide insertions.

This clone was observed at least ten times. Its target is not known. The missing CDR3 end, 3 residues past where the read stops, is filled in from the germline J gene. From germline, CDR1 is DFQATT and CDR2 SNEGSKA (reference sequence). This CDR3 is built from 11 residues. Trimming took off 1 base at V and 8 bases at J, with 5 bases between the two ends. The protocol was immunoSEQ multiplex PCR, while the TCRdb copy is restricted to in-frame clones and leaves out a portion. This sample has around 24,000 clones and no singletons, with 4% in the ten largest. The receptor was derived from a human donor with common variable immunodeficiency. The source material was peripheral blood mononuclear cells. This chain joins TRBV20-1 and TRBJ1-4; D is unresolved. Incomplete CDR3 DNA: TGCAGTGCTAGAGGAAGGGAAAAA. Translating gives CSARGREK. In full, the CDR3 is CSARGREKLFF.